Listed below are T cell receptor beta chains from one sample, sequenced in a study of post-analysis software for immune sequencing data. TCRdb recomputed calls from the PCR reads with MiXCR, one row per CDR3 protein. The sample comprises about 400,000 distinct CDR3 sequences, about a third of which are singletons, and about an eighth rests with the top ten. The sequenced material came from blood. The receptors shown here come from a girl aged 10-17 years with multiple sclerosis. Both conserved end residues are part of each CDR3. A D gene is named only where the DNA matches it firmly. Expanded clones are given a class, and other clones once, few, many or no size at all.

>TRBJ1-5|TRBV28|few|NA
TGTGCCAGCAGTCTCCGGCCCCATAGCAATCAGCCCCAGCATTTT
CASSLRPHSNQPQHF
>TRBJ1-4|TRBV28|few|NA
TGTGCCAGCGCCCCCACTGTCCCAGGGAGAAGTGATCAACTGTTTTTT
CASAPTVPGRSDQLFF
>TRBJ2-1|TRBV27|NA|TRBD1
TGTGCCAGCAGTTTATCCCCGACAGGGGTGTATGAGCAGTTCTTC
CASSLSPTGVYEQFF
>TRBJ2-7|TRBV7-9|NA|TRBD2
TGTGCCAGCAGCTCCCCCCTAGCGGGGGGCAGGTACGAGCAGTACTTC
CASSSPLAGGRYEQYF
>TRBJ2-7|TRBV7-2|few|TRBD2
TGTGCCAGCAGCTTTGGGGATACTAGCGGGGTTTCCTACGAGCAGTACTTC
CASSFGDTSGVSYEQYF
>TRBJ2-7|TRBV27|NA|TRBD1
TGTGCCAGCAGCGTGACAGGGGGAAGCTCCTACGAGCAGTACTTC
CASSVTGGSSYEQYF
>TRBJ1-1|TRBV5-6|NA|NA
TGTGCCAGTACTGAACGGTTGAGCACTGAAGCTTTCTTT
CASTERLSTEAFF
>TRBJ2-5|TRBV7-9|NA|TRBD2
TGTGCCAGCAGCTTTTCACTAGCGGACCAAGAGACCCAGTACTTC
CASSFSLADQETQYF
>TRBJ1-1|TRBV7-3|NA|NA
TGTGCCAGCAGCTTGGGAGGGGCGTCCCTTATGAACACTGAAGCTTTCTTT
CASSLGGASLMNTEAFF
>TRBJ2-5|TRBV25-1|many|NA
TGTGCCAGCAGTGGAGATCAGACTGAGACCCAGTACTTC
CASSGDQTETQYF
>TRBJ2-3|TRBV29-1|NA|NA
TGCAGCGTTGCGATAGTGACTAGAGAAGATACGCAGTATTTT
CSVAIVTREDTQYF
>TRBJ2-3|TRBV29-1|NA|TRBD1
TGCAGCGTGAGGGGACAGGTCCGCACAGATACGCAGTATTTT
CSVRGQVRTDTQYF
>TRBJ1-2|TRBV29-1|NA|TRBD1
TGCAGCGCCAACAGGGGCCCTAACTATGGCTACACCTTC
CSANRGPNYGYTF
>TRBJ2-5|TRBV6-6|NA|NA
TGTGCCAGCAGAGCGACCCAACAGGGCCCAGAGACCCAGTACTTC
CASRATQQGPETQYF
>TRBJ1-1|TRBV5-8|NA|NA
TGTGCCAGCAGCTTGTGGGCCGCTGAAGCTTTCTTT
CASSLWAAEAFF
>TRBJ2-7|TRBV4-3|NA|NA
TGCGCCAGCAGCCAAGTTGGAAGGGCGGCCTCCGAGCAGTACTTC
CASSQVGRAASEQYF
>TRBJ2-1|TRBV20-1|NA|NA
TGCAGTGCTAGAGAGCGGACAACTAGCAATGAGCAGTTCTTC
CSARERTTSNEQFF
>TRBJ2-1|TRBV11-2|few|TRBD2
TGTGCCAGCAGGTTAGAGGGGACTAGCTACAATGAGCAGTTCTTC
CASRLEGTSYNEQFF
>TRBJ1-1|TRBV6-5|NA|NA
TGTGCCAGCAGTTTCGGTTCCGGGGTGAACACTGAAGCTTTCTTT
CASSFGSGVNTEAFF
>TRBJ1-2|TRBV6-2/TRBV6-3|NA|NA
TGTGCCAGCAGTTTTACGCGGGGGAGGAACTATGGCTACACCTTC
CASSFTRGRNYGYTF
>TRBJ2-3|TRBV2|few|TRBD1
TGTGCCAGCACTCCGGGACAGGGAACCACAGATACGCAGTATTTT
CASTPGQGTTDTQYF
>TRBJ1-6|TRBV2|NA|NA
TGTGCCAGCAGTGAGACTGCCCTTTCACCCCTCCACTTT
CASSETALSPLHF
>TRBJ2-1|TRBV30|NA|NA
TGTGCCTGGAGGACAACCCCAAGGAATGAGCAGTTCTTC
CAWRTTPRNEQFF
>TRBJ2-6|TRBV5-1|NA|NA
TGCGCCAGCAGCTTTGGGGGAGGCGGGGCCAACGTCCTGACTTTC
CASSFGGGGANVLTF
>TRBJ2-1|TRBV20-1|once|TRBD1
TGCAGTGCTAGGGACAGGGGGTACAATGAGCAGTTCTTC
CSARDRGYNEQFF
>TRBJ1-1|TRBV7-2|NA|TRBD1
TGTGCCAGCAGCTTAGCGTGGACAGGGGGCGGGAAAGCTTTCTTT
CASSLAWTGGGKAFF
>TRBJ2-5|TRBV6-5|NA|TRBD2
TGTGCCAGCAGTCAGACGACTAGCTCGGTCAATGAGCAGTACTTC
CASSQTTSSVNEQYF
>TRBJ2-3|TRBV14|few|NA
TGTGCCAGCAGCTTCGTGGGGGGCAGGGCAGATACGCAGTATTTT
CASSFVGGRADTQYF
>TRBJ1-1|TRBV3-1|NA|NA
TGCGCCAGCAGCCAAACTCATATTGGGGGGAACACTGAAGCTTTCTTT
CASSQTHIGGNTEAFF
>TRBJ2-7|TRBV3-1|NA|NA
TGTGCCAGCAGCCGCCCCGGGCCCCCGATCTACGAGCAGTACTTC
CASSRPGPPIYEQYF
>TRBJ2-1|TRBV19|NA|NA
TGTGCCAGTAGCCCGACAGCCTCGAGCTCCTACAATGAGCAGTTCTTC
CASSPTASSSYNEQFF
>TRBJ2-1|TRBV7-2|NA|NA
TGTGCCAGCAGCCCCGCCCATGAGCAGTTCTTC
CASSPAHEQFF
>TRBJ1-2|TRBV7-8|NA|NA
TGTGCCAGCAGCACCCCGGGAGTATATGGCTACACCTTC
CASSTPGVYGYTF
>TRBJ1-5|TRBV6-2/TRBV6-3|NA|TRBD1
TGTGCCAGCTCCGGACAGGGGGAGGGCAATCAGCCCCAGCATTTT
CASSGQGEGNQPQHF
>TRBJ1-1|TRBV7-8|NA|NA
TGTGCCAGCAGCTTAGATCTGAACACTGAAGCTTTCTTT
CASSLDLNTEAFF
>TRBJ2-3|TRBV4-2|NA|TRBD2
TGTGCCAGCAGCCAAGTCGACTTAGCGGGGGGGCTCGTAGATACGCAGTATTTT
CASSQVDLAGGLVDTQYF
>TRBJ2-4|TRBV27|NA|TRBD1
TGTGCCAGCAGTCTTATCCAAGGGGGCAGGGTCAACATTCAGTACTTC
CASSLIQGGRVNIQYF
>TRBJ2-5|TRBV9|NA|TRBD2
TGTGCCAGCAGCTCTAGCGGGGGGCCGACCCAGTACTTC
CASSSSGGPTQYF
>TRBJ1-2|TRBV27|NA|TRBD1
TGTGCCAGCAGTCCCGGACAGGCGGGTGGCTACACCTTC
CASSPGQAGGYTF
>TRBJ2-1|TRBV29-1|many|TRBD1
TGCAGCGGGTCAGACAGGGTCGGTGAGCAGTTCTTC
CSGSDRVGEQFF
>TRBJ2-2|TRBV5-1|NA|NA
TGCGCCAGCAGCTTGGTCCAGGGTTACACCGGGGAGCTGTTTTTT
CASSLVQGYTGELFF
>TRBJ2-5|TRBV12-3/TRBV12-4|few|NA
TGTGCCAGCAGTCTTCGGGGCAGCGGGTATGACCAAGAGACCCAGTACTTC
CASSLRGSGYDQETQYF
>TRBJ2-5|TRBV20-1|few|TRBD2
TGCAGTGCTTTGGCGGGGGGCCTCCAAGAGACCCAGTACTTC
CSALAGGLQETQYF
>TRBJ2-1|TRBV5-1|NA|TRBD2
TGCGCCACCAACCGGGGGGGGGCCTACAATGAGCAGTTCTTC
CATNRGGAYNEQFF
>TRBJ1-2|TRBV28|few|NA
TGTGCCAGCAGCTGGGGGTCGACGGGAGGCTACTATGGCTACACCTTC
CASSWGSTGGYYGYTF
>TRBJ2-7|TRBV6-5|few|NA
TGTGCCAGCAGTTATCACCGGGACACAACCTACGAGCAGTACTTC
CASSYHRDTTYEQYF
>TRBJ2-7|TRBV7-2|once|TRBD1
TGTGCCAGCATGCGACAGGGACAGGCCTACGAGCAGTACTTC
CASMRQGQAYEQYF
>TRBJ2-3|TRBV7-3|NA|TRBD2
TGTGCCAGCAGTTCCCCTACTAGCGGGGGCACAGATACGCAGTATTTT
CASSSPTSGGTDTQYF
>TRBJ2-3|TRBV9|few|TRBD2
TGTGCCAGCAGCGGCCGGGGGGGACTTCACACAGATACGCAGTATTTT
CASSGRGGLHTDTQYF
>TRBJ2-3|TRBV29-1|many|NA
TGCAGCGTCGCCTCCGCAGGGGCTACAGATACGCAGTATTTT
CSVASAGATDTQYF
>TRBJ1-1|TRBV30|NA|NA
TGTGCCTGGAGGCGACAACCGAACACTGAAGCTTTCTTT
CAWRRQPNTEAFF
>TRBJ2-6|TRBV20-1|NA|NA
TGCAGTGCCAGGGGAGGGACCTCTGGGGCCAACGTCCTGACTTTC
CSARGGTSGANVLTF
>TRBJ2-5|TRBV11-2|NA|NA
TGTGCCAGCAGCCCGGGGGACTTCGAGGGAGAGACCCAGTACTTC
CASSPGDFEGETQYF
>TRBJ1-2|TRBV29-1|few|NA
TGCAGCGTTGTAAACCTCGGGGGGGACTATGGCTACACCTTC
CSVVNLGGDYGYTF
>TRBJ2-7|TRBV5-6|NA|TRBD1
TGTGCCAGCAGCCACGACAGGGGTTATCGGTACGAGCAGTACTTC
CASSHDRGYRYEQYF
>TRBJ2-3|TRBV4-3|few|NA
TGCGCCAGCAGCCAAGATCGGGTCGGAGGGTATACGCAGTATTTT
CASSQDRVGGYTQYF
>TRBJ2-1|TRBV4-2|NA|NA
TGTGCCAGCAGCCCGTCGGGGGTCGAGCAGTTCTTC
CASSPSGVEQFF